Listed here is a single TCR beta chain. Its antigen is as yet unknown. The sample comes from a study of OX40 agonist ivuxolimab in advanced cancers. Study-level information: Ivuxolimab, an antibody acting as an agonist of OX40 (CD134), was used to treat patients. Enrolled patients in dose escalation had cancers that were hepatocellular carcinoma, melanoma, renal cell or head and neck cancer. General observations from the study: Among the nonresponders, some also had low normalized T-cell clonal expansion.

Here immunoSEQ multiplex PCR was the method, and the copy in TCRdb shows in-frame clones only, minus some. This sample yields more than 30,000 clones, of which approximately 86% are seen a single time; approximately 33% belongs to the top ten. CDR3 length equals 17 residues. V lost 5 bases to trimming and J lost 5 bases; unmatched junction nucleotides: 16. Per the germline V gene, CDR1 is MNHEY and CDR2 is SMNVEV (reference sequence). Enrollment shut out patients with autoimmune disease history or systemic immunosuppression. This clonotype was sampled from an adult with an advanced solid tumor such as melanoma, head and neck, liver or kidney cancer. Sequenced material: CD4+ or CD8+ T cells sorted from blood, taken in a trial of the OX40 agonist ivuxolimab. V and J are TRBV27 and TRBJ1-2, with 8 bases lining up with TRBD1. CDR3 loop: CASSLGQGGRLFYGYTF. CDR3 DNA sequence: TGTGCCAGCAGTCTTGGACAGGGTGGGCGCCTCTTTTATGGCTACACCTTC.